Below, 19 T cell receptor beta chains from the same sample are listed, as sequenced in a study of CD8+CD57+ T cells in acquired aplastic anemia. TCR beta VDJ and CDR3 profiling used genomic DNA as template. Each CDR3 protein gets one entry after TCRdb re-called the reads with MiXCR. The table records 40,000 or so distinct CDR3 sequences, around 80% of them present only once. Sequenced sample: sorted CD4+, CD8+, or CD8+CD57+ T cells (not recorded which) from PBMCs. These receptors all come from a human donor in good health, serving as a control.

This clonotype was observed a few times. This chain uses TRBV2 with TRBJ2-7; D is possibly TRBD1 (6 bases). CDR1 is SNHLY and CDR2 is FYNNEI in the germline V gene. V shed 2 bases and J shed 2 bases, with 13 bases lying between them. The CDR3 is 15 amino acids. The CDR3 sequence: CASSEYPGQTYEQYF. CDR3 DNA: TGTGCCAGCAGTGAATACCCCGGACAGACCTACGAGCAGTACTTC. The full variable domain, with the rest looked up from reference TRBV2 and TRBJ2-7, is EPEVTQTPSHQVTQMGQEVILRCVPISNHLYFYWYRQILGQKVEFLVSFYNNEISEKSEIFDDQFSVERPDGSNFTLKIRSTKLEDSAMYFCASSEYPGQTYEQYFGPGTRLTVT.

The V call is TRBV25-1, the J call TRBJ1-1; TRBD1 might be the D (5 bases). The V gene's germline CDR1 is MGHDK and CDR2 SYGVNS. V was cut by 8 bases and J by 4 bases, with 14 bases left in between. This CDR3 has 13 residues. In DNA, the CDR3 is TGTGCCAGCGAGGCCGGGGGGAGCACTGAAGCTTTCTTT. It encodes CASEAGGSTEAFF.

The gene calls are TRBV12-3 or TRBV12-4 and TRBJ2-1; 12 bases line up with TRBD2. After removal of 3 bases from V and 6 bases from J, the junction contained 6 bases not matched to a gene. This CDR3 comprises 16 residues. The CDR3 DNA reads TGTGCCAGCAGTTTGATGTCTAGCGGGGGGGCCAATGAGCAGTTCTTC. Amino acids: CASSLMSSGGANEQFF.

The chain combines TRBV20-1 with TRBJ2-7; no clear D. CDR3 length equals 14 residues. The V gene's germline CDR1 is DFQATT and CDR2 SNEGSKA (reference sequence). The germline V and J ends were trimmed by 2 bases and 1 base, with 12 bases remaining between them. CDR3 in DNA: TGCAGTGCTAGATTCCGGACGGCTTCCTACGAGCAGTACTTC. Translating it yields CSARFRTASYEQYF.

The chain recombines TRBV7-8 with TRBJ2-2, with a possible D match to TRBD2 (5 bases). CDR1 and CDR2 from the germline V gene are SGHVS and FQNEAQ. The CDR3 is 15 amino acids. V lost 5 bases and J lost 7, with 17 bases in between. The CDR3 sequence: CASSPPEGLVGELFF. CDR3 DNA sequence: TGTGCCAGCAGCCCCCCCGAGGGCCTCGTCGGGGAGCTGTTTTTT.

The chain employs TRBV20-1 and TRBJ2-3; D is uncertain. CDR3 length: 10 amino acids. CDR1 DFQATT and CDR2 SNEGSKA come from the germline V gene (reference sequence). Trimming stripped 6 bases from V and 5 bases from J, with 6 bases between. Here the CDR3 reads CSAHLDTQYF. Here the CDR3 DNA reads TGCAGTGCGCATCTAGATACGCAGTATTTT.

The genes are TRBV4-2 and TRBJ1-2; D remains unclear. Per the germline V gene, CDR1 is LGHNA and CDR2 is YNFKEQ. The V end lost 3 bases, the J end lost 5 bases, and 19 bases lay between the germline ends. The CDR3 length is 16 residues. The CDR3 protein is CASSQDHGLGEYGYTF. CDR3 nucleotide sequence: TGTGCCAGCAGCCAGGACCACGGGCTGGGAGAATATGGCTACACCTTC.

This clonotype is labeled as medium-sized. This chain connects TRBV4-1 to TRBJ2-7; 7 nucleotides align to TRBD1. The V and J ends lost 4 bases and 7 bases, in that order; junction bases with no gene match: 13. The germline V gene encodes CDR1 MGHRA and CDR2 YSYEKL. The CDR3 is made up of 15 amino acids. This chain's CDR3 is CASSPSTGISVEQYF. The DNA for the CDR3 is TGCGCCAGCAGCCCGTCGACAGGGATCTCGGTGGAGCAGTACTTC.

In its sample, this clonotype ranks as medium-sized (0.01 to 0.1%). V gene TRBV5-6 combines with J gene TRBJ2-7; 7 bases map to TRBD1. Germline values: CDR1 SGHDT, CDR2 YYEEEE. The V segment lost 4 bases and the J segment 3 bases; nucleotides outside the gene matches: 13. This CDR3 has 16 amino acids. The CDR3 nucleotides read TGTGCCAGCAGCCTGGGTACAGGGGTGGGGCTCTACGAGCAGTACTTC. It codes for CASSLGTGVGLYEQYF.

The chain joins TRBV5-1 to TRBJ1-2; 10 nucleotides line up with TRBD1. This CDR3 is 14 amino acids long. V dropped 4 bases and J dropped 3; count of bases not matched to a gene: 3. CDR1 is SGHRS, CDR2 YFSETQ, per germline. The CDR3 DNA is TGCGCCAGCAGCGAGGGACAGGGGCACTATGGCTACACCTTC. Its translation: CASSEGQGHYGYTF. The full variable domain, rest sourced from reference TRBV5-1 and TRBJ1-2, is KAGVTQTPRYLIKTRGQQVTLSCSPISGHRSVSWYQQTPGQGLQFLFEYFSETQRNKGNFPGRFSGRQFSNSRSEMNVSTLELGDSALYLCASSEGQGHYGYTFGSGTRLTVV.

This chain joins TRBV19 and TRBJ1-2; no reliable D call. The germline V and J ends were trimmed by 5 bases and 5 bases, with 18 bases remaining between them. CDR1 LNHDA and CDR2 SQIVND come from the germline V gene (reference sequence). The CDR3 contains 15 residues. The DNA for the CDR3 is TGTGCCAGTAGTGCCCCCGAAGCCGGCTTATATGGCTACACCTTC. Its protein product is CASSAPEAGLYGYTF.

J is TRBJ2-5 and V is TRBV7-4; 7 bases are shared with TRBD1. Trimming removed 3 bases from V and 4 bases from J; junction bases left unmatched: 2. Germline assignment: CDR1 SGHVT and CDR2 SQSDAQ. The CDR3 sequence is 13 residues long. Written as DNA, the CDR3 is TGTGCCAGCAGCTTGGCAGGGGGAGAGACCCAGTACTTC. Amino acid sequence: CASSLAGGETQYF.

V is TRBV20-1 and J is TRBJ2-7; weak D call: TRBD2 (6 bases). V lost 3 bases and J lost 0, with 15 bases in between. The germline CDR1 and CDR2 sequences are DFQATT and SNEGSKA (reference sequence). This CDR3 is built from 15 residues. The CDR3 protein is CSARGGVAFSYEQYF. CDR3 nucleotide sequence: TGCAGTGCTAGGGGGGGAGTGGCGTTCTCCTACGAGCAGTACTTC.

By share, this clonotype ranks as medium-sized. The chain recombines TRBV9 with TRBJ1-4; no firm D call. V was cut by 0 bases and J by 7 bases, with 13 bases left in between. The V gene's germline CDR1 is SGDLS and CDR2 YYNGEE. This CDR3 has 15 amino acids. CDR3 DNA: TGTGCCAGCAGCGTAGAAGGGTTTCGTGGTGAAAAACTGTTTTTT. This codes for CASSVEGFRGEKLFF. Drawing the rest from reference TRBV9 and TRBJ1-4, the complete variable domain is DSGVTQTPKHLITATGQRVTLRCSPRSGDLSVYWYQQSLDQGLQFLIQYYNGEERAKGNILERFSAQQFPDLHSELNLSSLELGDSALYFCASSVEGFRGEKLFFGSGTQLSVL.

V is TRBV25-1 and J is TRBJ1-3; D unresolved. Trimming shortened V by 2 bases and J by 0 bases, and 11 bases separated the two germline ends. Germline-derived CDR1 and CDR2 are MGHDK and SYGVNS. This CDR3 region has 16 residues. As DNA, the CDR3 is TGTGCCAGCAGTGAAGTAGGTAGGAGCTCTGGAAACACCATATATTTT. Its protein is CASSEVGRSSGNTIYF.

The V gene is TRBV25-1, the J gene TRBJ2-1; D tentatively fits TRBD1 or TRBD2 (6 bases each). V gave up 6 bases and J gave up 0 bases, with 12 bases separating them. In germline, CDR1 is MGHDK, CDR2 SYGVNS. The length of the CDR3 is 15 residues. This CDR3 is CASRKGGNSYNEQFF. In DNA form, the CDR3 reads TGTGCCAGCAGAAAAGGGGGGAACTCCTACAATGAGCAGTTCTTC.

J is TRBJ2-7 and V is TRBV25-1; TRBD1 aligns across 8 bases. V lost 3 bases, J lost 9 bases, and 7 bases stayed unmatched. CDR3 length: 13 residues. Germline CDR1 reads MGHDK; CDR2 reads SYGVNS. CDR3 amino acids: CASSDRGHRVQYF. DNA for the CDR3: TGTGCCAGCAGTGACAGGGGGCATAGGGTGCAGTACTTC.

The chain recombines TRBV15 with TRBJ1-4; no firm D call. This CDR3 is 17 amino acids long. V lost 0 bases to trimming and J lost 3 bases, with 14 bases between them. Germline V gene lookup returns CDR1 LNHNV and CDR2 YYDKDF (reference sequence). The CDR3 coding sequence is TGTGCCACCAGCAGAGATCGCGCCTCCTTTGCTAATGAAAAACTGTTTTTT. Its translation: CATSRDRASFANEKLFF. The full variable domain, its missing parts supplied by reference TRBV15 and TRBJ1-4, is DAMVIQNPRYQVTQFGKPVTLSCSQTLNHNVMYWYQQKSSQAPKLLFHYYDKDFNNEADTPDNFQSRRPNTSFCFLDIRSPGLGDTAMYLCATSRDRASFANEKLFFGSGTQLSVL.

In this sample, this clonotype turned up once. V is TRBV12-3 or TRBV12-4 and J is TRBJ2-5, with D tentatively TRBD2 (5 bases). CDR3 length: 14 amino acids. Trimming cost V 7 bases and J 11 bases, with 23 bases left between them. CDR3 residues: CASIGQTKNNEQYF. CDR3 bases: TGTGCCAGCATCGGGCAGACTAAGAACAATGAGCAGTACTTC.